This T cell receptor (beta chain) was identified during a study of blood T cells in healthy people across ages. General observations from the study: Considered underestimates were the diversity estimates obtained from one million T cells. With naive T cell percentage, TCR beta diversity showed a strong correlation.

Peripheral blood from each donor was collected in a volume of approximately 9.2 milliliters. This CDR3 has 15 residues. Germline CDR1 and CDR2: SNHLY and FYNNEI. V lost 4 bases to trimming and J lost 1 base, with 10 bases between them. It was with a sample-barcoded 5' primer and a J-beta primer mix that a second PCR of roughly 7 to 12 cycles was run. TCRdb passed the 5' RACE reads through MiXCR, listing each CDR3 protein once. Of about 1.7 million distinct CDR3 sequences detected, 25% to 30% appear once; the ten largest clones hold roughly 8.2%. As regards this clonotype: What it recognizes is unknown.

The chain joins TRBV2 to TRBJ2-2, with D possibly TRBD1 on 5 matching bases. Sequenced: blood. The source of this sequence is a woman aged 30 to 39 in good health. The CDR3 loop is CASSVQGLNTGELFF. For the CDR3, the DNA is TGTGCCAGCAGTGTTCAGGGATTGAACACCGGGGAGCTGTTTTTT.